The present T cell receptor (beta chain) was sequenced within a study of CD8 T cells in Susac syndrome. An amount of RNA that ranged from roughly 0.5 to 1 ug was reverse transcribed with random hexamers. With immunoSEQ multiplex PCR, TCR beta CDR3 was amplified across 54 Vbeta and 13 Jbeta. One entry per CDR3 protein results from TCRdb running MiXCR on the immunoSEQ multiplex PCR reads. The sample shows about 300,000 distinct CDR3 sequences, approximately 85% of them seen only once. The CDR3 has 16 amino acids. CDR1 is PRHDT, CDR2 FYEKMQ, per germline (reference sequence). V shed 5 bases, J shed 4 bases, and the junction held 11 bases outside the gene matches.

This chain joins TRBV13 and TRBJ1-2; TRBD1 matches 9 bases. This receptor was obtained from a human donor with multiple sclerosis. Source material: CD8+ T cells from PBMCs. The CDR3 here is CASSPSDRGQSYGYTF. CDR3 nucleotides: TGTGCCAGCAGCCCCTCGGACAGGGGCCAGAGCTATGGCTACACCTTC. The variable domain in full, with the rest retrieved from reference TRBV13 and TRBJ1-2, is AAGVIQSPRHLIKEKRETATLKCYPIPRHDTVYWYQQGPGQDPQFLISFYEKMQSDKGSIPDRFSAQQFSDYHSELNMSSLELGDSALYFCASSPSDRGQSYGYTFGSGTRLTVV.